The 31 T cell receptor beta chains listed next were all sequenced from one sample in a study of CD8 T cells in ankylosing spondylitis. Overall study findings and caveats: Apparently characteristic of ankylosing spondylitis blood was a TCR beta motif (fewer than 10 highly homologous variants).

No antigen has been assigned to these receptors. TCRdb reprocessed the 5' RACE reads with MiXCR, giving one entry per CDR3 protein. The data contain around 770,000 distinct CDR3 sequences, roughly 20% of them singletons. Sample: blood, either unsorted or a sorted T cell fraction (not recorded which). Source of these receptors: a male donor with ankylosing spondylitis.

This rearrangement joins TRBV5-6 to TRBJ2-5; 8 bases match TRBD2. CDR1 SGHDT and CDR2 YYEEEE come from the germline V gene. This CDR3 is 13 amino acids long. V gave up 4 bases and J gave up 4 bases; unmatched junction bases: 3. CDR3 residues: CASSIAGTETQYF. CDR3 nucleotides: TGTGCCAGCAGCATAGCGGGGACAGAGACCCAGTACTTC.

The count of this clonotype is one. This chain uses TRBV6-5 with TRBJ1-6; TRBD1 matches at 7 bases. This CDR3 contains 15 residues. CDR1 and CDR2 (germline): MNHEY, SVGAGI. With 7 bases clipped from V and 7 bases from J, the junction kept 10 bases outside the gene matches. For the CDR3, the DNA is TGTGCCAGCAAGATTACCCGGGACAGCAATTCACCCCTCCACTTT. Residues: CASKITRDSNSPLHF.

V usage is TRBV5-1 and J usage is TRBJ1-6; no firm D call. Germline V gene data show CDR1 as SGHRS and CDR2 as YFSETQ. The V end lost 4 bases, the J end lost 6 bases, and 14 bases lay between the germline ends. This CDR3 region has 15 residues. In DNA form, the CDR3 reads TGCGCCAGCAGCCAGCACTACAGTGTTAATTCACCCCTCCACTTT. This gives the protein CASSQHYSVNSPLHF.

This chain links TRBV7-9 with TRBJ2-1; unclear D gene. Germline CDR1 and CDR2: SEHNR and FQNEAQ (reference sequence). V lost 7 bases, J lost 6 bases, and 10 bases lay in between. This CDR3 is 12 amino acids long. This CDR3 is CASNLGSNEQFF. Written as DNA, the CDR3 is TGTGCCAGCAACCTAGGTAGCAATGAGCAGTTCTTC.

The chain links TRBV7-3 to TRBJ2-1; maybe TRBD2 (6 bases). In germline, CDR1 is SGHTA, CDR2 FQGTGA. Trimming removed 1 base at V and 4 bases at J, with 11 bases between. CDR3 size: 15 residues. In nucleotides, the CDR3 is TGTGCCAGCAGCTTAAGCGGGATGGGATACAATGAGCAGTTCTTC. Protein: CASSLSGMGYNEQFF. Full variable domain (outside the CDR3, taken from reference TRBV7-3 and TRBJ2-1): GAGVSQTPSNKVTEKGKYVELRCDPISGHTALYWYRQSLGQGPEFLIYFQGTGAADDSGLPNDRFFAVRPEGSVSTLKIQRTERGDSAVYLCASSLSGMGYNEQFFGPGTRLTVL.

This clonotype was counted between two and nine times. The chain recombines TRBV25-1 with TRBJ2-3; 8 bases fit TRBD2. With 5 bases clipped from V and 4 bases from J, the junction kept 8 bases outside the gene matches. The CDR3 sequence is 15 residues long. Germline V gene sequence: CDR1 MGHDK, CDR2 SYGVNS. CDR3: CASSRASGFADTQYF. CDR3 bases: TGTGCCAGCAGTCGGGCTAGCGGGTTCGCAGATACGCAGTATTTT.

This chain links TRBV12-3 or TRBV12-4 with TRBJ2-3; 8 bases are a match to TRBD2. This CDR3 region has 16 residues. Trimming took 1 base from V and 5 from J; bases not matched to a gene: 8. The CDR3: CASSLGRGGRGDTQYF. The CDR3, as DNA: TGTGCCAGCAGTTTAGGTCGGGGGGGCCGGGGAGATACGCAGTATTTT.

The V gene is TRBV10-3, the J gene TRBJ2-2; tentative D call: TRBD1 (6 bases). Germline V gene sequence: CDR1 ENHRY, CDR2 SYGVKD. The V gene lost 4 bases and the J gene lost 5 bases, with 14 bases spanning the gap. The CDR3 runs 15 residues. The CDR3 nucleotides are TGTGCCATCAGTGGGGCGAGCACAGGGACCGGGGAGCTGTTTTTT. It encodes CAISGASTGTGELFF.

The chain recombines TRBV4-1 with TRBJ2-7, with 7 bases aligning to TRBD2. Unmatched junction bases numbered 7, after V lost 5 bases and J lost 0 bases. Per the germline V gene, CDR1 is MGHRA and CDR2 is YSYEKL. The CDR3 has 15 residues. The CDR3 coding sequence is TGCGCCAGCAGCGGGGGGGTTAGGGGCTCCTACGAGCAGTACTTC. Residues: CASSGGVRGSYEQYF.

The V gene is TRBV27, the J gene TRBJ1-1; D is uncertain. The ends were cut back, 3 bases at V and 1 base at J, with 9 bases in the middle. The length of the CDR3 is 14 residues. Germline CDR1 MNHEY, CDR2 SMNVEV (reference sequence). The DNA of the CDR3 is TGTGCCAGCAGTTTCTATAGAACGAACACTGAAGCTTTCTTT. Residues: CASSFYRTNTEAFF.

This sequence joins TRBV28 and TRBJ2-7, with 8 bases aligning to TRBD1. This CDR3 has 17 residues. CDR1 and CDR2 (germline): MDHEN, SYDVKM. Trimming cost V 7 bases and J 0 bases; bases outside gene matches: 14. The CDR3, as DNA: TGTGCCAGCACCACGGGACAGGCGACACTTCCCTCCTACGAGCAGTACTTC. Translated: CASTTGQATLPSYEQYF.

There are many counts of this clonotype. The chain links TRBV24-1 to TRBJ2-3; possibly TRBD1 or TRBD2 for D (6 bases each). V was clipped by 3 bases and J by 3 bases, with 12 bases between them. Looked up from germline, CDR1 is KGHDR and CDR2 is SFDVKD. The CDR3 contains 15 residues. CDR3 sequence: CATSDARGVTDTQYF. CDR3 DNA sequence: TGTGCCACCAGTGATGCGAGGGGGGTAACAGATACGCAGTATTTT.

This clonotype was recorded a few times. The chain couples TRBV6-2 or TRBV6-3 to TRBJ2-1; 12 bases align to TRBD1. Germline V lookup: CDR1 MNHEY, CDR2 SVGEGT. With 6 bases clipped from V and 2 bases from J, the junction kept 2 bases outside the gene matches. The CDR3 is 15 residues long. CDR3 in amino acids: CASRGQGATYNEQFF. The CDR3 nucleotides are TGTGCCAGCAGGGGACAGGGGGCTACCTACAATGAGCAGTTCTTC.

This clonotype occurred a few times. The chain carries TRBV4-2 and TRBJ2-3, with TRBD2 matching 11 bases. CDR1 is LGHNA, CDR2 YNFKEQ, per germline. CDR3 length: 15 residues. Losses at the gene ends were 6 bases for V and 7 bases for J; bases not matched to a gene: 9. CDR3 DNA sequence: TGTGCCAGCAGTCCTCTAGCGGGGGGTGTGAATACGCAGTATTTT. Protein: CASSPLAGGVNTQYF.

V gene TRBV29-1 combines with J gene TRBJ1-1; 8 bases line up with TRBD1. Looked up from germline, CDR1 is SQVTM and CDR2 is ANQGSEA. The CDR3 spans 14 residues. Trimming took 6 bases from V and 1 from J; bases not matched to a gene: 7. The CDR3 DNA reads as TGCAGCGTGGACCTGGACAGGGAGAACACTGAAGCTTTCTTT. As protein: CSVDLDRENTEAFF.

This clonotype was counted only a few times. The gene calls are TRBV5-1 and TRBJ2-2; 8 positions agree with TRBD1. Germline V CDR1 and CDR2: SGHRS, YFSETQ. V dropped 6 bases and J dropped 5; count of bases not matched to a gene: 6. This CDR3 comprises 14 residues. The CDR3 sequence: CASTGQGGTGELFF. For the CDR3, the DNA is TGCGCCAGCACCGGACAGGGAGGAACCGGGGAGCTGTTTTTT.

V is TRBV5-1 and J is TRBJ2-5; 8 nucleotides agree with TRBD2. The trim removed 4 bases at V and 1 base at J, leaving 3 bases unmatched. CDR1 is SGHRS, CDR2 YFSETQ, per germline. This CDR3 contains 14 residues. This CDR3 reads CASSITSGQETQYF. In DNA, the CDR3 is TGCGCCAGCAGCATAACTAGCGGCCAAGAGACCCAGTACTTC. The full variable domain, rest sourced from reference TRBV5-1 and TRBJ2-5, is KAGVTQTPRYLIKTRGQQVTLSCSPISGHRSVSWYQQTPGQGLQFLFEYFSETQRNKGNFPGRFSGRQFSNSRSEMNVSTLELGDSALYLCASSITSGQETQYFGPGTRLLVL.

There are many counts of this clonotype. This rearrangement joins TRBV20-1 to TRBJ2-1; 12 bases map to TRBD2. This CDR3 comprises 14 residues. The V gene end was trimmed by 4 bases and the J gene end by 9 bases; junction bases not matched to a gene: 7. Germline CDR1 reads DFQATT; CDR2 reads SNEGSKA (reference sequence). CDR3 DNA: TGCAGTGCTACCACTAGCGGGGGGATGGGTGAGCAGTTCTTC. Its translation is CSATTSGGMGEQFF.

This clonotype was seen only a few times. The chain employs TRBV4-1 and TRBJ1-1, with a tentative D call TRBD1 (5 bases). There are 14 residues in the CDR3. Germline CDR1 MGHRA, CDR2 YSYEKL. V lost 5 bases to trimming and J lost 12 bases, with 22 bases between them. The DNA for the CDR3 is TGCGCCAGCAGCGGACAAAGGGCGGGGAGGGTAACTTTCTTT. Translating it yields CASSGQRAGRVTFF.

This clonotype was seen repeatedly, ten times or more. This sequence joins TRBV20-1 and TRBJ2-7; possible D gene TRBD2, 5 bases. Looked up from germline, CDR1 is DFQATT and CDR2 is SNEGSKA (reference sequence). Trimming left V 1 base short and J 5 bases short, with 21 bases between. CDR3 length: 16 amino acids. The CDR3 region is CSARGGGYQKKDEQYF. DNA of the CDR3: TGCAGTGCTAGAGGTGGAGGATACCAAAAGAAGGACGAGCAGTACTTC.

The sample holds a few counts of this clonotype. This chain connects TRBV10-2 to TRBJ1-1; D gene uncertain. This CDR3 spans 14 amino acids. Trimming took 1 base from V and 3 from J, leaving 9 bases between them. The germline gives CDR1 WSHSY, CDR2 SAAADI. CDR3 region: CASSEFPEYTEAFF. CDR3 coding DNA: TGCGCCAGCAGTGAGTTTCCGGAGTACACTGAAGCTTTCTTT.

This clonotype was counted ten times or more. CDR3 in DNA: TGCGCCAGCAACCCCACCGGAGGCGGTACCGGGGAGCTGTTTTTT. Protein sequence: CASNPTGGGTGELFF. V and J are TRBV5-1 and TRBJ2-2; TRBD2 is a possible D gene (5 bases). Trimming left V 6 bases short and J 5 bases short, with 17 bases between. Germline CDR1 is SGHRS and CDR2 is YFSETQ. The CDR3 length is 15 residues.

This clonotype was seen many times. V gene TRBV7-2 combines with J gene TRBJ2-4; D is uncertain. Between the trimmed V and J ends, which lost 5 bases and 6 bases, there was a span of 14 bases. Germline-derived CDR1 and CDR2 are SGHTA and FQGNSA. The CDR3 has 14 amino acids. The CDR3 is CASSRTEVGNIQYF. CDR3 DNA: TGTGCCAGCAGCCGGACCGAGGTGGGAAACATTCAGTACTTC.

This clonotype was seen repeatedly, ten times or more. The chain carries TRBV5-1 and TRBJ2-5; D is perhaps TRBD2 (6 bases). Germline V lookup: CDR1 SGHRS, CDR2 YFSETQ. V was shortened by 4 bases and J by 2 bases, with 15 bases between the two germline ends. This CDR3 has 15 residues. CDR3 DNA sequence: TGCGCCAGCAGCGGAGGGTCCCTCCAACAAGAGACCCAGTACTTC. Protein product: CASSGGSLQQETQYF.

V and J are TRBV11-1 and TRBJ2-5; D possibly uses TRBD1 or TRBD2 (6 bases each). Germline V CDR1 and CDR2: SGHAT, FQDESV (reference sequence). The V and J ends lost 5 bases and 7 bases respectively, with 32 bases between them. The CDR3 is made up of 19 amino acids. This CDR3 is CASSLLTDPQGAGTRTQYF. CDR3 nucleotides: TGTGCCAGCAGCCTACTAACGGACCCACAGGGCGCGGGGACCAGGACCCAGTACTTC.

This clonotype was observed a single time. The chain joins TRBV30 to TRBJ2-2, with D possibly matching TRBD2 (5 bases). The ends were cut back, 5 bases at V and 7 bases at J, with 14 bases in the middle. The CDR3 contains 13 residues. Germline loops: CDR1 GTSNPN, CDR2 SVGIG (reference sequence). The CDR3 DNA is TGTGCCTGGGGCGAGGGTAGTGGCGGGGAGCTGTTTTTT. Protein sequence: CAWGEGSGGELFF.

The V gene is TRBV20-1, the J gene TRBJ1-1; tentatively, D is TRBD1 (5 bases). The CDR3 is made up of 13 amino acids. The germline CDR1 and CDR2 sequences are DFQATT and SNEGSKA (reference sequence). V was clipped by 6 bases and J by 4 bases, with 15 bases between them. CDR3 DNA: TGCAGTGCCCCCCCGGCAGGGATCACTGAAGCTTTCTTT. It codes for CSAPPAGITEAFF.

This clonotype was recorded a few times. The genes are TRBV15 and TRBJ1-5; a weak D match, TRBD1 (5 bases). The CDR3 covers 13 residues. The germline V gene has CDR1 LNHNV and CDR2 YYDKDF (reference sequence). Trimming took off 6 bases at V and 8 bases at J, with 14 bases between the two ends. CDR3 amino acids: CATSPEGGEPQHF. As DNA, the CDR3 is TGTGCCACCAGTCCAGAGGGAGGGGAGCCCCAGCATTTT. Full variable domain (missing parts from reference TRBV15 and TRBJ1-5): DAMVIQNPRYQVTQFGKPVTLSCSQTLNHNVMYWYQQKSSQAPKLLFHYYDKDFNNEADTPDNFQSRRPNTSFCFLDIRSPGLGDTAMYLCATSPEGGEPQHFGDGTRLSIL.

The sample holds many counts of this clonotype. The rearrangement joins TRBV12-3 or TRBV12-4 to TRBJ2-3; perhaps TRBD2 as D (5 bases). V shed 3 bases and J shed 5 bases, with 15 bases lying between them. The CDR3 length is 15 residues. The CDR3 is CASSLGNGRGDTQYF. The CDR3 DNA is TGTGCCAGCAGTTTGGGTAACGGACGGGGAGATACGCAGTATTTT.

V gene TRBV5-6 combines with J gene TRBJ1-1; TRBD1 is a possible D gene (6 bases). Trimming took 1 base from V and 4 from J, leaving 11 bases between them. Germline V CDR1 and CDR2: SGHDT, YYEEEE. This CDR3 is 14 amino acids long. CDR3 amino acids: CASSLLTGTTEAFF. The CDR3 bases are TGTGCCAGCAGCTTGTTGACAGGAACCACTGAAGCTTTCTTT.

This clonotype was seen many times. CDR3 sequence reads: CASSLNTGAYGYTF. CDR3 DNA: TGTGCCAGCAGCTTAAATACAGGGGCCTATGGCTACACCTTC. The V and J genes are TRBV7-9 and TRBJ1-2; TRBD1 agrees at 7 bases. The germline V gene encodes CDR1 SEHNR and CDR2 FQNEAQ (reference sequence). The CDR3 runs 14 residues. V shed 2 bases, J shed 4 bases, and the junction held 4 bases outside the gene matches.